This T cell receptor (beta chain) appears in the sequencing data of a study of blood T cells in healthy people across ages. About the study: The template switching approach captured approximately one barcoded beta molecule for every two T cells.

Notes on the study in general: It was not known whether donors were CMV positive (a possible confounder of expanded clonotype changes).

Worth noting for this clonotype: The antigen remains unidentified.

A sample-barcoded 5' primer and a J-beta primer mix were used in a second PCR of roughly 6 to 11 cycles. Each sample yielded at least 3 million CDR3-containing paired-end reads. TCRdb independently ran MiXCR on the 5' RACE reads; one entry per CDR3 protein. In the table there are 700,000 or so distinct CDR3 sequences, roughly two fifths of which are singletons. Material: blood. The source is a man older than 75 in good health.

The CDR3 DNA is TGCAGTGCTAGGACGGGAGCGAATCAGCCCCAGCATTTT. It translates to CSARTGANQPQHF. The rearrangement links TRBV20-1 to TRBJ1-5; D not certain. Trimming took off 3 bases at V and 4 bases at J, with 10 bases between the two ends. The CDR3 extends over 13 amino acids. CDR1 and CDR2 (germline): DFQATT, SNEGSKA (reference sequence).